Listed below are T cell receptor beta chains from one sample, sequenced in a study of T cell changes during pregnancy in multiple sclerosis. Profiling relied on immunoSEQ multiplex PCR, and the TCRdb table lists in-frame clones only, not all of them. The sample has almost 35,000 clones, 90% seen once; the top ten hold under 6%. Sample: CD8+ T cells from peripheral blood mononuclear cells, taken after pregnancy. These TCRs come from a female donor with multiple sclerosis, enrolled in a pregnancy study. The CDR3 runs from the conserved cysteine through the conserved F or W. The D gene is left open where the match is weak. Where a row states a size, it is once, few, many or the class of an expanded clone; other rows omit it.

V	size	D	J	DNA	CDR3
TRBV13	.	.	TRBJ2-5	TGTGCCAGCAGCTTAGGCCGAGAAGAGACCCAGTACTTC	CASSLGREETQYF
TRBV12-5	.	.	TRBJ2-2	TGTGCTAGTGGTTTGGTACTCGGGCGGGGTAACACCGGGGAGCTGTTTTTT	CASGLVLGRGNTGELFF
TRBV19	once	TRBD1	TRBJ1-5	TGTGCCAGTCTGGGACAGGGTTCTCAGCCCCAGCATTTT	CASLGQGSQPQHF
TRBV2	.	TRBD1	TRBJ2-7	TGTGCCAGCAGGGGGGACAGGGGAACCTACGAGCAGTACTTC	CASRGDRGTYEQYF
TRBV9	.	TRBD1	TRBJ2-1	TGTGCCAGCAGCGGATTACAGGGGAATGAGCAGTTCTTC	CASSGLQGNEQFF
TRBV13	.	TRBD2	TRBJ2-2	TGTGCCAGCAGCTTCGGGAGGGGCACCGGGGAGCTGTTTTTT	CASSFGRGTGELFF
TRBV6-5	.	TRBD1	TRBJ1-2	TGTGCCAGCAGTTCCGAGACAGGGGGCAGGGATGGCTACACCTTC	CASSSETGGRDGYTF
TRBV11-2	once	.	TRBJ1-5	TGTGCCAGCAGCTCCGACTATAGCAATCAGCCCCAGCATTTT	CASSSDYSNQPQHF
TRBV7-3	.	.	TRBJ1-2	TGTGCCAGCAGCTTAGGGGGGGCTAGTGGCTACACCTTC	CASSLGGASGYTF
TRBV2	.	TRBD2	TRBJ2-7	TGTGCCAGCAGTGAAGCCGGACTAGATCAGCTCTACGAGCAGTACTTC	CASSEAGLDQLYEQYF
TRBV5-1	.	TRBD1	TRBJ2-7	TGCGCCAGCAGCTTGGTTCCAGGGGGCATCGAGTACGAGCAGTACTTC	CASSLVPGGIEYEQYF
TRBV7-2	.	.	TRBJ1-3	TGTGGGGGGGGCGCATTCCCTGGAAACACCATATATTTT	CGGGAFPGNTIYF
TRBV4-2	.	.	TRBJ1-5	TGTGCCAGCAGCCAAGATTTGTCGAGGGGCAATCAGCCCCAGCATTTT	CASSQDLSRGNQPQHF
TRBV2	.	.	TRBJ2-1	TGTGCCAGCAGCGACTGGGATGAGCAGTTCTTC	CASSDWDEQFF
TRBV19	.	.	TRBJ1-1	TGTGCCAGTAGTATGAGGGAGAACACTGAAGCTTTCTTT	CASSMRENTEAFF
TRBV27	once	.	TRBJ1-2	TGTGCCAGCAGCCCGGTAGTCGGACAGCCGGACTATGGCTACACCTTC	CASSPVVGQPDYGYTF
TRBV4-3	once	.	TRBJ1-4	TGCGCCAGCAGCCAAGATACATCCGTGATTAATGAAAAACTGTTTTTT	CASSQDTSVINEKLFF
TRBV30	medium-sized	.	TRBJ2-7	TGTGCCTGGAGTGTTAACAGGTTGTACGAGCAGTACTTC	CAWSVNRLYEQYF
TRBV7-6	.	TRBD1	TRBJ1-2	TGTGCCAGCAGCTTACTACGACAGGGACCCTATGGCTACACCTTC	CASSLLRQGPYGYTF
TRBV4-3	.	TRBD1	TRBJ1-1	TGCGCCAGCAGCCAACAAACAGGGGTAAATACTGAAGCTTTCTTT	CASSQQTGVNTEAFF
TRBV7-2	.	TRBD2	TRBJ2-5	TGTGCCAGCAGCTCGGGACTAGCGGGGGCAGAGACCCAGTACTTC	CASSSGLAGAETQYF
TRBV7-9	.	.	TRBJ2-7	TGTGCCAGCGGCCTGGCCTTTTCATCCTACGAGCAGTACTTC	CASGLAFSSYEQYF
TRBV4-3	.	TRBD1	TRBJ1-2	TGCGCCAGCAGTCGGGTAGGGACAGGGGACTATGGCTACACCTTC	CASSRVGTGDYGYTF
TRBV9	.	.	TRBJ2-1	TGTGCCAGCAGCGTAGGGAGGAGTGAGCAGTTCTTC	CASSVGRSEQFF
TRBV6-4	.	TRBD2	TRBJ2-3	TGTGCCAGCAGTGGTACTAGCGGAGGGCCAGATACGCAGTATTTT	CASSGTSGGPDTQYF
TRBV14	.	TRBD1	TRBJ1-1	TGTGCCAGCAGCGGCCGGACAGGGGGCGAGGACACTGAAGCTTTCTTT	CASSGRTGGEDTEAFF
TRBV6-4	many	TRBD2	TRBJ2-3	TGTGCCAGCAGGGCCACTAGCGGGGGGGCAGATACGCAGTATTTT	CASRATSGGADTQYF
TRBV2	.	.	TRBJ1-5	TGTGCCAGCAGTGCTGATCAGCCCCAGCATTTT	CASSADQPQHF
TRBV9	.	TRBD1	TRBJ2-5	TGTGCCAGCAGCTCCCGACAGGGGGTGGAGACCCAGTACTTC	CASSSRQGVETQYF
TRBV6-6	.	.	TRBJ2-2	TGTGCCAGCAGTTACGATAGATACACCGGGGAGCTGTTTTTT	CASSYDRYTGELFF
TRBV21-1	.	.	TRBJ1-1	TGTGCCAGCAGCGCTCACTCCGAGCTAAGAGCTTTCTTT	CASSAHSELRAFF
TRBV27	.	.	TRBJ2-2	TGTGCCAGCAGGGGCATAGATAACACCGGGGAGCTGTTTTTT	CASRGIDNTGELFF
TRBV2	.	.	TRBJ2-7	TGTGCCAGCAACGACTGGAGGGGCAGCGCCTACGAGCAGTACTTC	CASNDWRGSAYEQYF
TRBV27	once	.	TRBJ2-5	TGTGCCAGCAGTCCCACCCGCGGGGAGACCCAGTACTTC	CASSPTRGETQYF
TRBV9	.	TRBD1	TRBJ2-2	TGTGCCAGCAGCGAGGGTTTGGGGACAGGGTTCGGGGAGCTGTTTTTT	CASSEGLGTGFGELFF
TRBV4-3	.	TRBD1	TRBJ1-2	TGCGCCAGCAGCCAAGAGGACGGACAGGGATCCTATGGCTACACCTTC	CASSQEDGQGSYGYTF
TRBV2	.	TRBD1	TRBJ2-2	TGTGCCAGCAGGGTAGGGACAGTCTGGATGGGCGGGGAGCTGTTTTTT	CASRVGTVWMGGELFF
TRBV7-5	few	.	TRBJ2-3	TGTGTCAGAAGCTTAGTGGAGCTCACTAGGGGCACAGATACGCAGTATTTT	CVRSLVELTRGTDTQYF
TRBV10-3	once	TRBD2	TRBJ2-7	TGTGCCATCAGCGGAGCGGGGGCCTACGAGCAGTACTTC	CAISGAGAYEQYF
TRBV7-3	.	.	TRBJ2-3	TGTGCCAGCAGCTTGGCAGGGGGCACAGATACGCAGTATTTT	CASSLAGGTDTQYF
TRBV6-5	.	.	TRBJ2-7	TGTGCCAGCAGTCCTCGTTGGGGAGGACGGTACGAGCAGTACTTC	CASSPRWGGRYEQYF
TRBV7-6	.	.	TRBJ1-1	TGTGCCAGCAGACCAGGCACAGGGAACACTGAAGCTTTCTTT	CASRPGTGNTEAFF
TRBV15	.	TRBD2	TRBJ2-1	TGTGCCACCAGCATAGCGGGGGGTTTCAATGAGCAGTTCTTC	CATSIAGGFNEQFF
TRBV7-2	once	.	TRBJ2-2	TGTGCCAGCAGCTTATTTGCAGGGCTGGACACCGGGGAGCTGTTTTTT	CASSLFAGLDTGELFF
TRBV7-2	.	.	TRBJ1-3	TGTGCCAGCAGCCGAGGGAACACCATATATTTT	CASSRGNTIYF